This T cell receptor beta chain was sequenced for a study of blood T cell repertoires in COVID-19. Only in-frame clones appear in the TCRdb table, and some are missing; sequencing was by immunoSEQ multiplex PCR. The table has some 200,000 clones, roughly 78% seen once; the top ten hold approximately 12%. Comment on this clone: A junction end diverges from the germline sequence, so it may reflect a read error.

Germline-derived CDR1 and CDR2 are SGHNT and YENEEA. There are 13 residues in the CDR3. This clonotype was obtained from a middle-aged woman with acute or convalescent COVID-19. Sequences were obtained from peripheral blood. The chain links TRBV11-3 to TRBJ1-2; the D is unclear. Written as DNA, the CDR3 is TGTGCCAGCAGCTTATCCCCTAATCTTTCGCCTATCTTC. Protein sequence: CASSLSPNLSPIF. Full variable domain (rest looked up from reference TRBV11-3 and TRBJ1-2): EAGVVQSPRYKIIEKKQPVAFWCNPISGHNTLYWYLQNLGQGPELLIRYENEEAVDDSQLPKDRFSAERLKGVDSTLKIQPAELGDSAVYLCASSLSPNLSPIFGSGTRLTVV.